These T cell receptor beta chains were read from a single sample in a study of spatial heterogeneity in lung cancer. TCRdb analysed the 5' RACE reads with MiXCR anew, one entry per CDR3 protein. The data contain 100,000 to 120,000 distinct CDR3 sequences, 11% of them seen just once; the ten biggest clones take up 24%. The sample was PBMCs, taken at follow-up. These receptors all stem from a female donor with early-stage non-small cell lung cancer. Each CDR3 is given with its conserved first and last residue. D genes are given only for firm matches. The listing skips clone size in some rows; elsewhere it reads once, few, many or a size class.

D	V	size	J	CDR3	DNA
-	TRBV5-4	-	TRBJ2-2	CASSPGLGQASNTGELFF	TGTGCCAGCAGCCCTGGGCTAGGGCAGGCGTCGAACACCGGGGAGCTGTTTTTT
-	TRBV13	-	TRBJ1-1	CASSLRPATEAFF	TGTGCCAGCAGCTTAAGGCCAGCCACTGAAGCTTTCTTT
TRBD1	TRBV28	few	TRBJ1-5	CASSLYRTGRQPQHF	TGTGCCAGCAGTTTATACCGGACAGGGCGACAGCCCCAGCATTTT
TRBD2	TRBV9	many	TRBJ2-2	CASSVVAGAEAGELFF	TGTGCCAGCAGCGTAGTTGCGGGAGCGGAGGCCGGGGAGCTGTTTTTT
-	TRBV7-9	-	TRBJ2-2	CASSPESVGELFF	TGTGCCAGCAGCCCCGAGAGCGTCGGGGAGCTGTTTTTT
TRBD1	TRBV24-1	many	TRBJ2-2	CATSGTGGSGELFF	TGTGCCACCTCCGGGACAGGGGGCAGCGGGGAGCTGTTTTTT
TRBD2	TRBV3-1	few	TRBJ2-1	CASRESGSSYNEQFF	TGTGCCAGCAGGGAGAGCGGGAGCTCCTACAATGAGCAGTTCTTC
-	TRBV5-1	-	TRBJ2-7	CASSLLVSGHEQYF	TGCGCCAGCAGCTTGTTAGTTAGCGGTCACGAGCAGTACTTC
-	TRBV20-1	-	TRBJ2-5	CSAAGFDQETQYF	TGCAGTGCGGCTGGGTTTGACCAAGAGACCCAGTACTTC
-	TRBV7-2	-	TRBJ1-6	CASSLQGRLNSPLHF	TGTGCCAGCAGCTTACAGGGGAGACTTAATTCACCCCTCCACTTT